The 5 T cell receptor beta chains given below trace back to one sample, sequenced in a study of control samples from healthy donors and cancer patients. Sequencing used immunoSEQ multiplex PCR; TCRdb keeps in-frame clones, though not all of them. In the table there are about 180,000 clones, 90% of which are singletons. The sequencing input was blood. The receptor set was obtained from a woman in her forties or fifties in good health.

Worth noting for this clone: Other DNA variants within this sample encode the same CDR3. J is TRBJ2-1 and V is TRBV4-3, with D unclear. This CDR3 has 11 amino acids. The V end lost 8 bases, the J end lost 1 base, and 3 bases lay between the germline ends. Per germline, CDR1 LGHNA and CDR2 YSLEER. The CDR3 is CASGSYNEQFF. CDR3 nucleotides: TGCGCCAGCGGTTCCTACAATGAGCAGTTCTTC.

The chain carries TRBV19 and TRBJ1-2; no firm D call. The V end lost 6 bases, the J end lost 7 bases, and 18 bases lay between the germline ends. The CDR3 runs to 14 residues. CDR1 is LNHDA, CDR2 SQIVND, per germline (reference sequence). CDR3 sequence (DNA): TGTGCCAGTAGCCCTCGCCCGGGCTGGGGTGGCTACACCTTC. Translating it yields CASSPRPGWGGYTF.

The rearrangement uses TRBV6-5 and TRBJ2-1; 11 nucleotides agree with TRBD2. The germline CDR1 and CDR2 sequences are MNHEY and SVGAGI. The V segment lost 4 bases and the J segment 0 bases; nucleotides outside the gene matches: 2. The length of the CDR3 is 16 residues. CDR3 in DNA: TGTGCCAGCAGTTTAACTAGCGGGGGCTCCTACAATGAGCAGTTCTTC. Its translation is CASSLTSGGSYNEQFF.

The rearrangement links TRBV4-2 to TRBJ2-7; perhaps TRBD2 as D (5 bases). The CDR3 spans 14 residues. V dropped 0 bases and J dropped 0 bases, with 6 bases sitting between them. Germline V CDR1 and CDR2: LGHNA, YNFKEQ. CDR3 region: CASSQDAGSYEQYF. The CDR3, as DNA: TGTGCCAGCAGCCAAGATGCGGGCTCCTACGAGCAGTACTTC.

The chain uses TRBV18 and TRBJ1-2; possible D gene TRBD1, 5 bases. V gave up 6 bases and J gave up 2 bases, with 13 bases separating them. Germline V gives CDR1 KGHSH, CDR2 LQKENI. The CDR3 contains 14 residues. The chain's CDR3 is CASSPGTDNYGYTF. Here the CDR3 DNA reads TGTGCCAGCTCGCCCGGGACGGACAACTATGGCTACACCTTC.